What follows are 16 T cell receptor beta chains derived from one specimen sequenced in a study of T cells in women clearing cervical HPV infection. TCRdb keeps only in-frame clones here, not all; method: immunoSEQ multiplex PCR. The sample table includes over 45,000 clones. Sample: blood buffy coat. These receptor sequences come from a woman between 18 and 70 years old with a cervical HPV16 infection that either progressed to CIN3+ or cleared (not recorded which).

A word on this clone: Read data end 3 residues before the CDR3 end; the end is taken from the germline J gene. The chain joins TRBV18 to TRBJ2-2; D uncertain. From germline, CDR1 is KGHSH and CDR2 LQKENI. V was shortened by 3 bases and J by 6 bases, with 17 bases between the two germline ends. CDR3 length equals 16 residues. The part of the CDR3 DNA that was read is TGTGCCAGCTCACCCGGCGGAACGTTCTGGGCCGGGGAG. As protein: CASSPGGTFWAGE. The full CDR3 protein is CASSPGGTFWAGELFF.

Turning to this clone: The read falls 3 residues short of the CDR3 end, and the missing part is taken from the germline J gene. This chain uses TRBV7-8 with TRBJ1-4, with D possibly TRBD1 on 5 matching bases. CDR3 length equals 16 residues. Trimming took off 6 bases at V and 4 bases at J, with 18 bases between the two ends. Germline-derived CDR1 and CDR2 are SGHVS and FQNEAQ. Incomplete CDR3 DNA: TGTGCCAGCAGTCTACTACAGGTGCAGGGTAATGAAAAA. Amino acid sequence: CASSLLQVQGNEK. The whole CDR3 sequence reads CASSLLQVQGNEKLFF.

For this clone: The read is 3 residues too short to cover the CDR3 end, so that end is filled in from the germline J gene. The chain carries TRBV5-1 and TRBJ1-2; possible D gene TRBD1, 5 bases. The V and J ends lost 0 bases and 2 bases respectively, with 8 bases between them. CDR1 and CDR2 (germline): SGHRS, YFSETQ. CDR3 length: 14 amino acids. The CDR3 here is CASSLEAGNYGYTF. Incomplete CDR3 DNA: TGCGCCAGCAGCTTGGAAGCAGGGAACTATGGC.

In the case of this clone: From the germline J gene comes the end of the CDR3, since the read stops 3 residues before it. The chain employs TRBV28 and TRBJ2-3; 15 bases are a match to TRBD2. The J segment lost 8 bases and the V segment lost 2 bases, leaving 14 bases of the junction unmatched. In germline, CDR1 is MDHEN, CDR2 SYDVKM. The CDR3 extends over 19 amino acids. The CDR3 bases that were read are TGTGCCAGCAGTTTAAGGCTGGGACTAGCGGGAGGAGTAAGGTCTACG. Its translation: CASSLRLGLAGGVRST. The CDR3 reads in full as CASSLRLGLAGGVRSTQYF.

As regards this clone: Read data end 3 residues before the CDR3 end; the end is taken from the germline J gene. V usage is TRBV5-1 and J usage is TRBJ1-2, with D perhaps TRBD1 (5 bases). Germline V CDR1 and CDR2: SGHRS, YFSETQ. This CDR3 region has 13 residues. The V end was cut by 6 bases, the J end by 1 base, with 10 bases between. CDR3 sequence reads: CASTRESNYGYTF. The part of the CDR3 DNA that was read is TGCGCCAGCACCAGGGAGAGTAACTATGGC.

The CDR3 spells CASSLVVPDTIYF. The CDR3 bases that were read are TGCGCCAGCAGCTTGGTTGTCCCTGACACC. The chain joins TRBV5-1 to TRBJ1-3; D remains unclear. The read gets to within 3 residues of the CDR3 end, and the germline J gene fills in the rest. The germline V gene encodes CDR1 SGHRS and CDR2 YFSETQ. V was cut by 0 bases and J by 8 bases, with 9 bases left in between. The CDR3 extends over 13 amino acids.

CDR3 DNA, as far as it was read: TGCAGTGCCCCTGACAGTAGCAATCAGCCC. This codes for CSAPDSSNQP. The CDR3 reads in full as CSAPDSSNQPQHF. The chain is built from TRBV20-1 and TRBJ1-5, with D possibly matching TRBD1 (5 bases). The CDR3 end lies 3 residues beyond the end of the read and is filled in from the germline J gene. Looked up from germline, CDR1 is DFQATT and CDR2 is SNEGSKA (reference sequence). There are 13 residues in the CDR3. Trimming stripped 6 bases from V and 0 bases from J, with 9 bases between.

Of note for this clone: The read stops 3 residues short of the end of the CDR3; the missing end is completed from the germline J gene. J is TRBJ1-2 and V is TRBV20-1, with D tentatively TRBD1 (5 bases). V gave up 0 bases and J gave up 3 bases, with 14 bases separating them. From germline, CDR1 is DFQATT and CDR2 SNEGSKA (reference sequence). CDR3 length: 15 amino acids. The DNA read from the CDR3 is TGCAGTGCTAGAGAACCAGGGAAATCGGACTATGGC. Its translation: CSAREPGKSDYG. The entire CDR3 sequence reads CSAREPGKSDYGYTF.

The CDR3 bases that were read are TGTGCCAGCAGCCGCCTGGGACAGCCAAGAACTGGGGCCAACGTC. Translating it yields CASSRLGQPRTGANV. The full CDR3 protein reads CASSRLGQPRTGANVLTF. The chain joins TRBV4-2 to TRBJ2-6; TRBD1 agrees at 7 bases. The read ends 3 residues before the CDR3 terminus; that terminus is restored from the germline J gene. Per germline, CDR1 LGHNA and CDR2 YNFKEQ. CDR3 length: 18 amino acids. V lost 4 bases and J lost 2; bases outside the gene matches: 11.

As concerns this clone: The read falls 3 residues short of the CDR3 end, and the missing part is taken from the germline J gene. Other DNA sequences within the sample encode an identical CDR3. V and J are TRBV18 and TRBJ2-1; 7 positions match TRBD1. In germline, CDR1 is KGHSH, CDR2 LQKENI. The CDR3 consists of 15 residues. After removal of 4 bases from V and 0 bases from J, the junction contained 3 bases not matched to a gene. The DNA read from the CDR3 is TGTGCCAGCTCACTACAGGGGCGCTCCTACAATGAG. Amino acids: CASSLQGRSYNE. The whole CDR3 protein is CASSLQGRSYNEQFF.

In the case of this clone: The read is 3 residues too short to cover the CDR3 end, so that end is filled in from the germline J gene. J is TRBJ2-3 and V is TRBV20-1, with 8 bases identical to TRBD1. This CDR3 is 14 amino acids long. CDR1 is DFQATT and CDR2 is SNEGSKA in the germline V gene (reference sequence). The trim removed 5 bases at V and 2 bases at J, leaving 6 bases unmatched. CDR3 loop: CSADGTGYTDTQYF. The CDR3 DNA, read in part, is TGCAGTGCTGACGGGACAGGTTACACAGATACG.

On this clone: The read gets to within 3 residues of the CDR3 end, and the germline J gene fills in the rest. This chain connects TRBV2 to TRBJ2-2; D possibly corresponds to TRBD1 (5 bases). The CDR3 covers 13 residues. Germline loops: CDR1 SNHLY, CDR2 FYNNEI. V was trimmed by 8 bases and J by 6 bases, leaving 13 bases between them. CDR3: CASRARVPGELFF. The sequenced part of the CDR3 DNA is TGTGCCAGCCGGGCCAGGGTCCCCGGGGAG.

Here the CDR3 reads CASSPGQLSNTEAFF. The CDR3 DNA, read in part, is TGCGCCAGCAGCCCCGGACAGCTTTCAAACACTGAA. V usage is TRBV5-1 and J usage is TRBJ1-1; a weak D match, TRBD1 (6 bases). Read data end 3 residues before the CDR3 end; the end is taken from the germline J gene. This CDR3 region has 15 residues. V lost 4 bases and J lost 2, with 15 bases in between. Germline-derived CDR1 and CDR2 are SGHRS and YFSETQ.

A word on this clone: The CDR3 goes on 3 residues after the read ends, and that part is filled in from the germline J gene. The chain links TRBV20-1 to TRBJ1-2; 11 bases agree with TRBD1. The CDR3 loop spans 22 amino acids. Germline lookup yields CDR1 DFQATT and CDR2 SNEGSKA (reference sequence). V lost 6 bases to trimming and J lost 0 bases; unmatched junction nucleotides: 27. The covered CDR3 bases are TGCAGTGCGGATAGACACGTCACCCCCTCGTCCCGGGACAGGGGGGCTAACTATGGC. It specifies CSADRHVTPSSRDRGANYG. From start to end, the CDR3 is CSADRHVTPSSRDRGANYGYTF.

Concerning this clone itself: The observed sequence ends 3 residues before the CDR3 terminus, with the missing tail filled in from the germline J gene. The rearrangement links TRBV12-3 or TRBV12-4 to TRBJ2-1, with 12 bases lining up with TRBD2. V shed 5 bases and J 1 base; nucleotides not matched to a gene: 6. The CDR3 is 17 residues long. The part of the CDR3 DNA that was read is TGTGCCAGCAGTACCGGGACTAGCGGGCTATCCTACAATGAG. Residues: CASSTGTSGLSYNE. The entire CDR3 sequence reads CASSTGTSGLSYNEQFF.

Points on this clone: Read sequence stops 3 residues before the CDR3 end, and the germline J gene provides the missing end. The V gene is TRBV7-9, the J gene TRBJ2-3, with a tentative D call TRBD1 (6 bases). The CDR3 is made up of 13 amino acids. The V gene's germline CDR1 is SEHNR and CDR2 FQNEAQ (reference sequence). The V end lost 5 bases, the J end lost 7 bases, and 13 bases lay between the germline ends. CDR3: CASSESTGNTQYF. The CDR3 bases that were read are TGTGCCAGCAGCGAATCGACAGGTAATACG.